One and the same sample provided the 30 T cell receptor beta chains below, sequenced in a study of T cells in Graves' hyperthyroidism and ophthalmopathy. RNA transcripts provided the source from which TCR beta CDR3 regions were amplified. First-round RT-PCR of the TCR CDR3 relied on the HTBI primer set. MiXCR was run by TCRdb on the multiplex PCR reads, yielding one entry per CDR3 protein. Of around 350,000 distinct CDR3 sequences in the sample, about 20% were seen once. The specimen was blood. The receptors come from a woman aged 18-29 years with Graves' hyperthyroidism.

V usage is TRBV6-5 and J usage is TRBJ2-7, with unresolved D. CDR3 length: 14 amino acids. V gave up 5 bases and J gave up 2 bases, with 13 bases separating them. Looked up from germline, CDR1 is MNHEY and CDR2 is SVGAGI. The CDR3 nucleotides read TGTGCCAGCAGTACCCGGGTCAACACCTACGAGCAGTACTTC. Translating it yields CASSTRVNTYEQYF.

This clonotype was found many times. V and J are TRBV3-1 and TRBJ2-7; no clear D. The CDR3 contains 13 residues. Looked up from germline, CDR1 is LGHDT and CDR2 is YNNKEL (reference sequence). With 4 bases removed from V and 5 bases from J, the gap between germline ends came to 12 bases. CDR3 residues: CASSRGQWDEQYF. In DNA, the CDR3 is TGTGCCAGCAGCCGAGGCCAGTGGGACGAGCAGTACTTC.

This clonotype was detected ten times or more. The gene calls are TRBV12-3 or TRBV12-4 and TRBJ2-7, with a tentative D call TRBD1 (6 bases). The CDR3 loop spans 12 amino acids. Trimming pared 5 bases from V and 12 bases from J, leaving 17 bases between. The CDR3: CASSPRGIRTYF. In nucleotides, the CDR3 is TGTGCCAGCAGTCCGAGGGGGATTAGGACGTACTTC.

In the case of this clonotype: A much bigger clone sits one base away, suggesting this may be a read error. The chain is built from TRBV7-2 and TRBJ1-2, with D uncertain. This CDR3 is 15 amino acids long. In germline, CDR1 is SGHTA, CDR2 FQGNSA. V lost 9 bases and J lost 2, with 19 bases in between. The CDR3 sequence is CTSSKGGPLNYGYTF. The CDR3 bases are TGTACCAGTTCAAAAGGAGGACCCTTAAACTATGGCTACACCTTC.

This clonotype was seen only a few times. The genes are TRBV5-6 and TRBJ1-1; TRBD1 might be the D (5 bases). The CDR3 sequence is 14 residues long. Germline V CDR1 and CDR2: SGHDT, YYEEEE. CDR3 in amino acids: CASSSGGANTEAFF. Written as DNA, the CDR3 is TGTGCTTCAAGCTCGGGAGGGGCGAACACTGAAGCTTTCTTT.

This clonotype occurred many times. This chain connects TRBV28 to TRBJ1-3; tentative D call: TRBD1 (6 bases). V lost 5 bases to trimming and J lost 4 bases, with 15 bases between them. CDR1 MDHEN and CDR2 SYDVKM come from the germline V gene. The CDR3 runs 15 residues. For the CDR3, the DNA is TGTGCCAGCAGTCGGACAGCGCTGGGGGGAAACACCATATATTTT. As protein: CASSRTALGGNTIYF.

This clonotype has ten or more counts. The rearrangement links TRBV12-3 or TRBV12-4 to TRBJ2-5; unclear D gene. CDR3 size: 15 residues. V lost 3 bases and J lost 4, with 15 bases in between. The CDR3 nucleotides are TGTGCCAGCAGTTTGGTGGGCGGTTCTCGAGAGACCCAGTACTTC. It specifies CASSLVGGSRETQYF.

This clonotype was observed at least ten times. This chain uses TRBV6-5 with TRBJ1-1, with TRBD1 as a possible D gene (6 bases). This CDR3 region has 15 residues. With 7 bases removed from V and 0 bases from J, the gap between germline ends came to 15 bases. Germline V gene sequence: CDR1 MNHEY, CDR2 SVGAGI. The CDR3 is CASKGGLPLNTEAFF. CDR3 bases: TGTGCCAGCAAGGGGGGGCTCCCTTTGAACACTGAAGCTTTCTTT.

Ten or more counts support this clonotype. The chain is built from TRBV2 and TRBJ1-2; D remains ambiguous. Per the germline V gene, CDR1 is SNHLY and CDR2 is FYNNEI. Trimming took 2 bases from V and 8 from J, leaving 18 bases between them. CDR3 length: 15 residues. The CDR3 nucleotides read TGTGCCAGCAGTGAAAGGTGGCAGGACCTGGTGGGCTACACCTTC. This codes for CASSERWQDLVGYTF. Looking up the rest from reference TRBV2 and TRBJ1-2 gives the full variable domain: EPEVTQTPSHQVTQMGQEVILRCVPISNHLYFYWYRQILGQKVEFLVSFYNNEISEKSEIFDDQFSVERPDGSNFTLKIRSTKLEDSAMYFCASSERWQDLVGYTFGSGTRLTVV.

This clonotype appeared once. The chain carries TRBV28 and TRBJ2-7, with 15 bases aligning to TRBD2. J was trimmed by 2 bases and V by 5 bases; bases with no gene match: 7. The CDR3 is 17 amino acids. The germline V gene has CDR1 MDHEN and CDR2 SYDVKM. The CDR3 loop reads CASSPGTSGRKAYEQYF. The CDR3 nucleotides are TGTGCCAGCAGTCCGGGGACTAGCGGGAGGAAGGCCTACGAGCAGTACTTC.

J is TRBJ1-2 and V is TRBV12-3 or TRBV12-4; weak D call: TRBD1 (6 bases). V lost 4 bases and J lost 4, with 10 bases in between. The CDR3 is 13 residues long. For the CDR3, the DNA is TGTGCCAGCAGTTCGGGGGCCCTCTATGGCTACACCTTC. This translates into CASSSGALYGYTF.

In its sample, this clonotype was seen a few times. The chain carries TRBV18 and TRBJ1-1, with D tentatively TRBD1 (6 bases). The V end lost 0 bases, the J end lost 1 base, and 9 bases lay between the germline ends. This CDR3 contains 15 residues. Germline V gives CDR1 KGHSH, CDR2 LQKENI. The CDR3 spells CASSPPDRANTEAFF. DNA of the CDR3: TGTGCCAGCTCACCACCGGACAGAGCGAACACTGAAGCTTTCTTT.

This clonotype was counted only a few times. This chain joins TRBV15 and TRBJ2-5; the D gene could be TRBD1 or TRBD2 (6 bases each). The ends were cut back, 6 bases at V and 6 bases at J, with 17 bases in the middle. Germline CDR1 LNHNV, CDR2 YYDKDF (reference sequence). CDR3 length equals 14 residues. For the CDR3, the DNA is TGTGCCACCAGAGGGATGGGGGGCGCGCAGACCCAGTACTTC. Protein product: CATRGMGGAQTQYF.

The chain is built from TRBV24-1 and TRBJ2-7, with 8 bases identical to TRBD1. This CDR3 has 15 residues. Germline V lookup: CDR1 KGHDR, CDR2 SFDVKD. With V trimmed by 4 bases and J by 4 bases, 8 bases remained unmatched. Here the CDR3 DNA reads TGTGCCACCAGTGACCCCGGGACAGGACTTTACGAGCAGTACTTC. Its translation is CATSDPGTGLYEQYF.

This sequence joins TRBV28 and TRBJ1-3; unclear D gene. This CDR3 contains 16 residues. Trimming removed 4 bases from V and 0 bases from J, with 13 bases in between. Germline assignment: CDR1 MDHEN and CDR2 SYDVKM. The CDR3 DNA sequence: TGTGCCAGCAGTTCGATGACTGATTTCTCTGGAAACACCATATATTTT. Translating gives CASSSMTDFSGNTIYF.

This clonotype was observed a handful of times. The genes are TRBV11-1 and TRBJ2-5, with 15 bases fitting TRBD2. Germline CDR1 and CDR2: SGHAT and FQDESV (reference sequence). With 5 bases clipped from V and 4 bases from J, the junction kept 8 bases outside the gene matches. This CDR3 comprises 17 residues. The CDR3 DNA follows: TGTGCCAGCAGCGGACGGACTAGCGGGGGGGCCTTAGAGACCCAGTACTTC. Protein: CASSGRTSGGALETQYF.

On this clonotype itself: One end of the junction does not line up with germline, which may come from a read error. The genes are TRBV5-8 and TRBJ1-2; D not certain. Looked up from germline, CDR1 is SGHTS and CDR2 is YDEGEE. This CDR3 is 14 amino acids long. CDR3 in amino acids: CASSLGFRRNGYTF. Written as DNA, the CDR3 is TGTGCTAGCAGCTTGGGTTTCAGAAGGAATGGCTACACCTTC. The full variable domain, with the rest looked up from reference TRBV5-8 and TRBJ1-2, is EAGVTQSPTHLIKTRGQQATLRCSPISGHTSVYWYQQALGLGLQFLLWYDEGEERNRGNFPPRFSGRQFPNYSSELNVNALELEDSALYLCASSLGFRRNGYTFGSGTRLTVV.

This clonotype was counted at least ten times. The chain employs TRBV12-3 or TRBV12-4 and TRBJ2-4; D is ambiguous. CDR3 length: 13 amino acids. The V gene lost 5 bases and the J gene lost 9 bases, with 14 bases spanning the gap. The CDR3 DNA follows: TGTGCCAGCAGTCCTCCTGGACGCAGCATTCAGTACTTC. Its translation is CASSPPGRSIQYF.

This clonotype was observed many times. The V gene is TRBV6-5, the J gene TRBJ1-1; D gene ambiguous. The CDR3 runs to 14 residues. The germline gives CDR1 MNHEY, CDR2 SVGAGI. V shed 2 bases and J shed 1 base, with 8 bases lying between them. In DNA form, the CDR3 reads TGTGCCAGCAGTTACGCTCCCGAGAACACTGAAGCTTTCTTT. It codes for CASSYAPENTEAFF.

About this clonotype: Given a much more abundant clone one base away, this may be a read error. The rearrangement links TRBV28 to TRBJ2-4; D gene unclear. Germline loops: CDR1 MDHEN, CDR2 SYDVKM. The CDR3 is 15 residues long. DNA of the CDR3: TGTGCCAGCAGTTCGGCCAGACTGGGGAAAAACATTAAGTACTTC. Translated, it gives CASSSARLGKNIKYF. Drawing the rest from reference TRBV28 and TRBJ2-4, the complete variable domain is DVKVTQSSRYLVKRTGEKVFLECVQDMDHENMFWYRQDPGLGLRLIYFSYDVKMKEKGDIPEGYSVSREKKERFSLILESASTNQTSMYLCASSSARLGKNIKYFGAGTRLSVL.

The J gene is TRBJ1-1, the V gene TRBV3-1; D not resolved. CDR3 length equals 14 residues. Trimming pared 1 base from V and 4 bases from J, leaving 10 bases between. Germline assignment: CDR1 LGHDT and CDR2 YNNKEL (reference sequence). This CDR3 is CASSQGRETTEAFF. Here the CDR3 DNA reads TGTGCCAGCAGCCAAGGTCGGGAGACCACTGAAGCTTTCTTT.

This clonotype was seen at least ten times. The V gene is TRBV29-1, the J gene TRBJ1-2; D is undetermined. The CDR3 consists of 14 residues. Germline CDR1 SQVTM, CDR2 ANQGSEA. Deletions cut 6 bases from V and 6 bases from J, with 20 bases between. CDR3 sequence: CSVGVGTLVDGYTF. As DNA, the CDR3 is TGCAGCGTGGGCGTGGGCACACTAGTGGATGGCTACACCTTC.

This clonotype has at least ten counts. The chain links TRBV29-1 to TRBJ2-7; D perhaps matches TRBD1 (5 bases). V was trimmed by 8 bases and J by 3 bases, leaving 17 bases between them. Per the germline V gene, CDR1 is SQVTM and CDR2 is ANQGSEA. The CDR3 is 13 amino acids. CDR3 protein: CSPRYRLHYEQYF. The DNA for the CDR3 is TGCAGCCCCCGCTACAGGCTGCACTACGAGCAGTACTTC.

This clonotype showed up many times. The V gene is TRBV7-9, the J gene TRBJ1-2; TRBD1 agrees at 7 bases. This CDR3 spans 13 amino acids. The V gene's germline CDR1 is SEHNR and CDR2 FQNEAQ (reference sequence). The V gene end was trimmed by 4 bases and the J gene end by 4 bases; junction bases not matched to a gene: 3. CDR3 residues: CASSYRTGYGYTF. CDR3 DNA: TGTGCCAGCAGCTACAGGACAGGCTATGGCTACACCTTC.

This clonotype turned up a few times. This chain connects TRBV15 to TRBJ1-2; D remains ambiguous. Germline V CDR1 and CDR2: LNHNV, YYDKDF (reference sequence). The ends were cut back, 0 bases at V and 5 bases at J, with 7 bases in the middle. The CDR3 runs to 13 residues. The CDR3 region is CATSRDWEYGYTF. Here the CDR3 DNA reads TGTGCCACCAGCAGAGATTGGGAGTATGGCTACACCTTC.

This clonotype was found many times. This CDR3 is missing its conserved last phenylalanine or tryptophan, likely due to a read error. The chain links TRBV24-1 to TRBJ1-1; tentative D call: TRBD1 (6 bases). Between the trimmed V and J ends, which lost 4 bases and 6 bases, there was a span of 11 bases. CDR1 is KGHDR and CDR2 is SFDVKD in the germline V gene. This CDR3 is built from 13 residues. Here the CDR3 DNA reads TGTGCCACCAGTGACAGGGGATTACCTGAAGCTTTCTCT. Protein: CATSDRGLPEAFS.

Concerning this clonotype itself: This may arise from a read error, as a much more abundant clone is one base away. J is TRBJ2-4 and V is TRBV30; TRBD2 might be the D (6 bases). The CDR3 spans 13 residues. The V gene's germline CDR1 is GTSNPN and CDR2 SVGIG (reference sequence). The CDR3 sequence: CAWSVTAGNIKYF. CDR3 sequence (DNA): TGTGCCTGGAGTGTTACAGCGGGTAACATTAAGTACTTC.

This clonotype came up many times. The junction does not match germline at one end; this may be a read error. The chain is built from TRBV27 and TRBJ1-1; weak D call: TRBD1 (5 bases). The CDR3 extends over 13 amino acids. Germline V gene lookup returns CDR1 MNHEY and CDR2 SMNVEV (reference sequence). The CDR3 here is CASSLRRPGRDVF. The CDR3 region has the DNA TGTGCCAGCAGCCTACGGAGACCAGGGCGGGATGTCTTT.

In the case of this clonotype: A single base separates this from a much larger clone, so it may be a read error. This chain joins TRBV11-2 and TRBJ1-1; possible D gene TRBD1, 5 bases. The CDR3 runs to 14 residues. Germline V gene sequence: CDR1 SGHAT, CDR2 FQNNGV. CDR3 residues: CVSSLSRVSAEAFF. CDR3 DNA sequence: TGTGTCAGCAGCTTGAGCAGGGTATCCGCTGAAGCTTTCTTT.

This clonotype was detected many times. The DNA for the CDR3 is TGTGCCAGCAGCTTAGCCCAGAGCGAGCTGTTTTTT. It yields the protein CASSLAQSELFF. The chain carries TRBV7-2 and TRBJ2-2; D is unclear. The CDR3 is made up of 12 amino acids. CDR1 and CDR2 (germline): SGHTA, FQGNSA. V dropped 0 bases and J dropped 11 bases, with 7 bases sitting between them.